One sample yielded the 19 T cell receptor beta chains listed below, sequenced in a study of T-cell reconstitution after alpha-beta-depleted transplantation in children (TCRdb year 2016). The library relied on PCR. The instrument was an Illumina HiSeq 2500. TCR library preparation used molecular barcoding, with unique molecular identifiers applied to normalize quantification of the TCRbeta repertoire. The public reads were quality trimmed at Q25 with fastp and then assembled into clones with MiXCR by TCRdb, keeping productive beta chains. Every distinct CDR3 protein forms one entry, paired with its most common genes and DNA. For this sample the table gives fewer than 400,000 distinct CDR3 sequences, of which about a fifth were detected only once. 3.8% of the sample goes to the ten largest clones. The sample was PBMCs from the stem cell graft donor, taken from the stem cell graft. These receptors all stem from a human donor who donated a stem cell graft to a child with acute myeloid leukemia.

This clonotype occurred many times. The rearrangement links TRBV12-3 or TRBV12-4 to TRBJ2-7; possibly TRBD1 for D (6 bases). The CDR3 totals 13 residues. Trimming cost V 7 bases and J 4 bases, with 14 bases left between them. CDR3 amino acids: CASTPGQQYEQYF. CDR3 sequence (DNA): TGTGCCAGCACCCCTGGACAGCAATACGAGCAGTACTTC.

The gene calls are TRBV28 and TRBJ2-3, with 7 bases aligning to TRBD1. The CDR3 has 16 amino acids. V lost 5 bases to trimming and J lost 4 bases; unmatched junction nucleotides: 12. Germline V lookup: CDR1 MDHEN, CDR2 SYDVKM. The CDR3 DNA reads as TGTGCCAGCAGTCCCTACCCTGGTCAGGGGGCAGATACGCAGTATTTT. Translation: CASSPYPGQGADTQYF.

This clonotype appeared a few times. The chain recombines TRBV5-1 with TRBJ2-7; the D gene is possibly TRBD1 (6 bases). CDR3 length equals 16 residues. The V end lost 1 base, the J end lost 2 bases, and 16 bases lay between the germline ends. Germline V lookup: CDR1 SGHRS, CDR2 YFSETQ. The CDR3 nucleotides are TGCGCCAGCAGCTTGAATGCCCCGGGACACACCTACGAGCAGTACTTC. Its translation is CASSLNAPGHTYEQYF.

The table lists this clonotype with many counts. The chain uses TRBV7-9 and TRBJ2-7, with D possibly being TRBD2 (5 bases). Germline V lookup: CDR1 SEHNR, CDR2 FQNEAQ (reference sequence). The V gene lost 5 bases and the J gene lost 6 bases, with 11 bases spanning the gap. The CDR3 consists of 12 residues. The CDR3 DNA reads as TGTGCCAGCAGCACTTCTAGCTCCGAGCAGTACTTC. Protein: CASSTSSSEQYF.

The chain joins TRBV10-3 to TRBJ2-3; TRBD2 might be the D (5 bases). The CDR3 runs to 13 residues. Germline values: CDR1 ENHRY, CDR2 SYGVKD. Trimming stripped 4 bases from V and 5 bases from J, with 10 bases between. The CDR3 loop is CAISGPRGDTQYF. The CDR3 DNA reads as TGTGCCATCAGTGGGCCCCGGGGAGATACGCAGTATTTT.

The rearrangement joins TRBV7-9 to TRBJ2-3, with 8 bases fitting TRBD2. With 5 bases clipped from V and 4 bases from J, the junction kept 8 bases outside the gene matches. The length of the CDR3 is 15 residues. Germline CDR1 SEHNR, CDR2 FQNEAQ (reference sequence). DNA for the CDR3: TGTGCCAGCAGCCCCCCGGGACTAGGACCAGATACGCAGTATTTT. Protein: CASSPPGLGPDTQYF. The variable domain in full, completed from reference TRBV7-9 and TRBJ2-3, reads DTGVSQNPRHKITKRGQNVTFRCDPISEHNRLYWYRQTLGQGPEFLTYFQNEAQLEKSRLLSDRFSAERPKGSFSTLEIQRTEQGDSAMYLCASSPPGLGPDTQYFGPGTRLTVL.

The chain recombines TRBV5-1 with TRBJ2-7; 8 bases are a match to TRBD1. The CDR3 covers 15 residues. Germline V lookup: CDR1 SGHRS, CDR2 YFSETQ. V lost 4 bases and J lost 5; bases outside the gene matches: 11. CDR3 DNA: TGCGCCAGCAGCCCAACGGACAGGGATTTTAACGAGCAGTACTTC. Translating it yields CASSPTDRDFNEQYF.

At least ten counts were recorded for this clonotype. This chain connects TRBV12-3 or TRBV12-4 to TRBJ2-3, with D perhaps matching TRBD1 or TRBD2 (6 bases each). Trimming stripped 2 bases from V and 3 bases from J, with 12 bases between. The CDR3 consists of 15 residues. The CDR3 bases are TGTGCCAGCAGTTTATTAACAGGGAGGACAGATACGCAGTATTTT. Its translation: CASSLLTGRTDTQYF.

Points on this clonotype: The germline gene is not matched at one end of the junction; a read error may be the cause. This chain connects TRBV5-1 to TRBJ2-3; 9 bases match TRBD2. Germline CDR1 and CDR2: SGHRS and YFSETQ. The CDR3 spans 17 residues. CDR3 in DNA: TGCGCCATCAGCTTGGAACGAGCGGGAGGCGTTGAAGATACGCAGTATTTT. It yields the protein CAISLERAGGVEDTQYF.

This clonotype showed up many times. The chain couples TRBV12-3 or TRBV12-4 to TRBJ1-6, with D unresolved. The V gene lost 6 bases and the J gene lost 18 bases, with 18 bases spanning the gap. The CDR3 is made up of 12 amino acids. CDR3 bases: TGTGCCAGCAGAGACGACCCTCCGAGAAACCACTTT. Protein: CASRDDPPRNHF.

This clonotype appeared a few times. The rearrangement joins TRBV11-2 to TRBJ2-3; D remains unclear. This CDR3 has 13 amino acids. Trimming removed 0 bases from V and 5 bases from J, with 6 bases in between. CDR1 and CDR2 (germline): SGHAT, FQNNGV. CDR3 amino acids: CASSLDRVDTQYF. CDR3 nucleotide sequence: TGTGCCAGCAGCTTAGATCGAGTAGATACGCAGTATTTT.

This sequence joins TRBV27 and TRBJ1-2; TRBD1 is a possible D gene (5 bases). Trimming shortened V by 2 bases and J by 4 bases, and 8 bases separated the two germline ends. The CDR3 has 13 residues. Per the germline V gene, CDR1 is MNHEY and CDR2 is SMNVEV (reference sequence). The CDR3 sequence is CASSLRDGYGYTF. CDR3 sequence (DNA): TGTGCCAGCAGTTTACGGGACGGCTATGGCTACACCTTC.

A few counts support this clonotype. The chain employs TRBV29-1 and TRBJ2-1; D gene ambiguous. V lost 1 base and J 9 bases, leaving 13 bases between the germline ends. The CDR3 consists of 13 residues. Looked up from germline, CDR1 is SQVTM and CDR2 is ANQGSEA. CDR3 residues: CSVEGRLVVEQFF. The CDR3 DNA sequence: TGCAGCGTTGAAGGCCGGCTAGTGGTTGAGCAGTTCTTC.

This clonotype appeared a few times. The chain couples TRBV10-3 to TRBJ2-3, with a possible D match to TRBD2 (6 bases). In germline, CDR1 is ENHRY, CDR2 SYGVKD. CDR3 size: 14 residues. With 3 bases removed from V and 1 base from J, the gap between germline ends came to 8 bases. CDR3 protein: CAISDPGGTDTQYF. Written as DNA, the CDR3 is TGTGCCATCAGTGACCCGGGAGGCACAGATACGCAGTATTTT.

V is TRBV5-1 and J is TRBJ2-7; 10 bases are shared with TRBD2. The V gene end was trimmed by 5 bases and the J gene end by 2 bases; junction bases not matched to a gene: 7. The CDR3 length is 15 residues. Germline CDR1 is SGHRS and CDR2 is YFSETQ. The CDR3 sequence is CASRGGLAETYEQYF. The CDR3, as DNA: TGCGCCAGCAGAGGCGGACTAGCGGAAACCTACGAGCAGTACTTC.

The CDR3 DNA reads as TGTGCCAGCAGCGCGCAGGGGGCATGGGAGACCCAGTACTTC. As protein: CASSAQGAWETQYF. The chain uses TRBV9 and TRBJ2-5; 8 positions match TRBD1. The V gene's germline CDR1 is SGDLS and CDR2 YYNGEE. V was pared by 3 bases and J by 5 bases, with 6 bases of the junction left unmatched. This CDR3 spans 14 amino acids.

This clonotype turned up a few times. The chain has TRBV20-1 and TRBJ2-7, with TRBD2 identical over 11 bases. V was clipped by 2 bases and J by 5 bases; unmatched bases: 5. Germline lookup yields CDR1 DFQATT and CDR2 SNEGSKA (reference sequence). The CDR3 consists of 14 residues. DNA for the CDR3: TGCAGTGCTAGACCGACTAGCGGGACCGACGAGCAGTACTTC. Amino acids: CSARPTSGTDEQYF.

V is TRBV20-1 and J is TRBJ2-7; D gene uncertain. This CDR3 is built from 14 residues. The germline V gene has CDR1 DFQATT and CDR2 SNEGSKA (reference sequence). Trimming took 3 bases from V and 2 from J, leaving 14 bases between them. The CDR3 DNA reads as TGCAGTGCTAGTGTGCCCCAGAAGCCCTACGAGCAGTACTTC. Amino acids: CSASVPQKPYEQYF.

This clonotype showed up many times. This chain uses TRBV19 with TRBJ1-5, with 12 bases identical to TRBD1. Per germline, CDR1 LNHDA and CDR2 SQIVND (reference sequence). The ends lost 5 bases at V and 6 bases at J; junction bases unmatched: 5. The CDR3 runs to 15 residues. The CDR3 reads CASSAGTGGFQPQHF. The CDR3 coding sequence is TGTGCCAGTAGTGCGGGGACAGGGGGCTTTCAGCCCCAGCATTTT. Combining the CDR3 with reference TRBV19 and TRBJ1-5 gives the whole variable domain DGGITQSPKYLFRKEGQNVTLSCEQNLNHDAMYWYRQDPGQGLRLIYYSQIVNDFQKGDIAEGYSVSREKKESFPLTVTSAQKNPTAFYLCASSAGTGGFQPQHFGDGTRLSIL.